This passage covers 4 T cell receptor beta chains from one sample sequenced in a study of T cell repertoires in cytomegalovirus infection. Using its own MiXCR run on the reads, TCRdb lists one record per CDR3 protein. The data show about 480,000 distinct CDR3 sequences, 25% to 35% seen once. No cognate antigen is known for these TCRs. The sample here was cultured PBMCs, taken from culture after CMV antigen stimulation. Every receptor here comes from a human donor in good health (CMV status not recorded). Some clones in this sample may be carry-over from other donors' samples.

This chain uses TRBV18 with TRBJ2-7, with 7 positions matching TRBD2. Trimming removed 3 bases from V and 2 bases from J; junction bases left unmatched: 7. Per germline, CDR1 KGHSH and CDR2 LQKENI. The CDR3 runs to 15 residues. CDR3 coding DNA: TGTGCCAGCTCACCGGCAGGGAGGGGAACCTACGAGCAGTACTTC. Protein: CASSPAGRGTYEQYF. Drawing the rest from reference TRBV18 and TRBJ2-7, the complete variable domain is NAGVMQNPRHLVRRRGQEARLRCSPMKGHSHVYWYRQLPEEGLKFMVYLQKENIIDESGMPKERFSAEFPKEGPSILRIQQVVRGDSAAYFCASSPAGRGTYEQYFGPGTRLTVT.

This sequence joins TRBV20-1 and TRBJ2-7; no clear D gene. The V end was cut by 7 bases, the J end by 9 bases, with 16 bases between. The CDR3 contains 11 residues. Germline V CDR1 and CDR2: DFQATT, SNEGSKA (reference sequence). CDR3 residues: CSVQTGSGQYF. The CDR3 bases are TGCAGTGTCCAGACTGGGTCGGGGCAGTACTTC.

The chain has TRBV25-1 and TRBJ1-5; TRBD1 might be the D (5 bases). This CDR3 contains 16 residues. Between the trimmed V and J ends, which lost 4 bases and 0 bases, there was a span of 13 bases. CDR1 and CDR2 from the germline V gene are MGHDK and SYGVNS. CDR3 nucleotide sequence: TGTGCCAGCAGTGGCAGTGGGGCACTTAGCAATCAGCCCCAGCATTTT. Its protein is CASSGSGALSNQPQHF.

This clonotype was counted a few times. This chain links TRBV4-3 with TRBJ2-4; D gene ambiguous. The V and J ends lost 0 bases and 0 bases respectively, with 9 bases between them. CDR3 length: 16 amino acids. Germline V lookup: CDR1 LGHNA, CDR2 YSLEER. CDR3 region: CASSQEEALAKNIQYF. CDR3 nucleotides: TGCGCCAGCAGCCAAGAGGAAGCACTAGCCAAAAACATTCAGTACTTC.